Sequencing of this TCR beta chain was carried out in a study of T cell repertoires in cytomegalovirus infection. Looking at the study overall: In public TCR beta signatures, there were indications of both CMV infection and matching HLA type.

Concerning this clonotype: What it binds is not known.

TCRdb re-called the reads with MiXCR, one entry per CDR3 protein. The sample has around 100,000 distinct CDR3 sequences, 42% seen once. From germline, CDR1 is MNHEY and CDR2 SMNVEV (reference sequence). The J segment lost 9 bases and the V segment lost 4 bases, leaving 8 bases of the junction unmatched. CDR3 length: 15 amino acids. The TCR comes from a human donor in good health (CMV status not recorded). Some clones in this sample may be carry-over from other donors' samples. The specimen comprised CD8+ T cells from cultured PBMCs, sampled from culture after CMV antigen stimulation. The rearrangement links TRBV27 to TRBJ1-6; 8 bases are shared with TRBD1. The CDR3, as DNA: TGTGCCAGCAGTTGGGGGGGCAGGGGGCTTTCACCCCTCCACTTT. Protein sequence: CASSWGGRGLSPLHF.